Shown below are 27 T cell receptor beta chains from a single sample sequenced in a study of CD8 T cells in Susac syndrome. Reverse transcription of about 0.45 to 1 ug RNA was carried out with random hexamers. Using its own MiXCR run on the immunoSEQ multiplex PCR reads, TCRdb lists one record per CDR3 protein. The sample carries 150,000 to 200,000 distinct CDR3 sequences, roughly 94% recorded once. Sequencing input: CD4+ T cells from PBMCs. The receptors originated from a human donor with multiple sclerosis.

This sequence joins TRBV9 and TRBJ2-7, with 9 bases identical to TRBD1. Germline V CDR1 and CDR2: SGDLS, YYNGEE. Trimming took 3 bases from V and 6 from J; bases not matched to a gene: 7. The CDR3 runs to 14 residues. The CDR3 DNA sequence: TGTGCCAGCAGCGCGGGACAGGGAAACTTCGAGCAGTACTTC. Translation gives CASSAGQGNFEQYF.

This rearrangement joins TRBV18 to TRBJ2-3; the match to TRBD2 covers 12 bases. The CDR3 has 14 residues. V lost 6 bases to trimming and J lost 6 bases; unmatched junction nucleotides: 4. Per germline, CDR1 KGHSH and CDR2 LQKENI. CDR3 sequence: CASSSTSGSDTQYF. CDR3 in DNA: TGTGCCAGCTCGTCGACTAGCGGGAGTGATACGCAGTATTTT.

The chain joins TRBV29-1 to TRBJ2-1, with D possibly being TRBD2 (6 bases). CDR3 length equals 14 residues. The germline V and J ends were trimmed by 6 bases and 8 bases, with 20 bases remaining between them. Germline assignment: CDR1 SQVTM and CDR2 ANQGSEA. CDR3 nucleotide sequence: TGCAGCGTGGACGCCGGGACTCCTGGGGATGAGCAGTTCTTC. It is translated as CSVDAGTPGDEQFF.

This chain links TRBV15 with TRBJ2-3; D unclear. CDR3 length: 12 amino acids. Germline V gives CDR1 LNHNV, CDR2 YYDKDF (reference sequence). V was trimmed by 1 base and J by 6 bases, leaving 5 bases between them. The CDR3 region is CATSRAGDTQYF. The CDR3 nucleotides are TGTGCCACCAGCAGAGCTGGGGATACGCAGTATTTT.

This rearrangement joins TRBV30 to TRBJ1-4; unclear D gene. The CDR3 has 14 residues. V lost 3 bases, J lost 0 bases, and 8 bases lay in between. CDR1 is GTSNPN and CDR2 is SVGIG in the germline V gene (reference sequence). The CDR3: CAWSGGATNEKLFF. CDR3 DNA sequence: TGTGCCTGGAGCGGTGGCGCAACTAATGAAAAACTGTTTTTT.

This clonotype came up once. This chain uses TRBV30 with TRBJ2-5; no reliable D call. The CDR3 loop spans 12 amino acids. Looked up from germline, CDR1 is GTSNPN and CDR2 is SVGIG (reference sequence). The V and J ends lost 0 bases and 9 bases respectively, with 11 bases between them. The CDR3 DNA reads as TGTGCCTGGAGTGTACGGTTTGGGGCCCAGTACTTC. Encoded protein: CAWSVRFGAQYF.

In this sample, this clonotype turned up once. CDR3 in amino acids: CAWALSGSSYNEQFF. The CDR3 DNA is TGTGCCTGGGCTCTCAGCGGGAGCTCCTACAATGAGCAGTTCTTC. This rearrangement joins TRBV30 to TRBJ2-1, with 8 bases matching TRBD2. Trimming took 5 bases from V and 0 from J; bases not matched to a gene: 6. The CDR3 loop spans 15 amino acids. Germline V gene data show CDR1 as GTSNPN and CDR2 as SVGIG (reference sequence).

This sequence joins TRBV27 and TRBJ2-2, with D hard to call. The V gene lost 5 bases and the J gene lost 6 bases, with 10 bases spanning the gap. Germline CDR1 MNHEY, CDR2 SMNVEV (reference sequence). The CDR3 is 13 residues long. The DNA of the CDR3 is TGTGCCAGCAGTCGCCCCATGGCCGGGGAGCTGTTTTTT. Encoded protein: CASSRPMAGELFF.

V and J are TRBV4-3 and TRBJ2-2; 7 nucleotides align to TRBD2. Germline values: CDR1 LGHNA, CDR2 YSLEER. The CDR3 contains 13 residues. V shed 1 base and J 8 bases; nucleotides not matched to a gene: 1. For the CDR3, the DNA is TGCGCCAGCAGCCAAGCGGGGGGAGGGGAGCTGTTTTTT. Amino acid sequence: CASSQAGGGELFF.

The chain recombines TRBV7-2 with TRBJ2-1; D not certain. The V end lost 3 bases, the J end lost 1 base, and 10 bases lay between the germline ends. CDR1 is SGHTA and CDR2 is FQGNSA in the germline V gene. The CDR3 contains 15 residues. CDR3 amino acids: CASSLAPNSYNEQFF. The CDR3 DNA is TGTGCCAGCAGCTTGGCCCCTAATTCCTACAATGAGCAGTTCTTC. The entire variable domain, with the rest obtained from reference TRBV7-2 and TRBJ2-1, is as follows: GAGVSQSPSNKVTEKGKDVELRCDPISGHTALYWYRQSLGQGLEFLIYFQGNSAPDKSGLPSDRFSAERTGGSVSTLTIQRTQQEDSAVYLCASSLAPNSYNEQFFGPGTRLTVL.

The chain has TRBV4-3 and TRBJ1-1; tentative D call: TRBD1 (6 bases). This CDR3 is 13 amino acids long. Germline CDR1 reads LGHNA; CDR2 reads YSLEER. V lost 2 bases, J lost 5 bases, and 9 bases lay in between. CDR3 residues: CASSQMGATEAFF. CDR3 in DNA: TGCGCCAGCAGCCAAATGGGGGCTACTGAAGCTTTCTTT.

This chain connects TRBV3-1 to TRBJ2-5, with 7 bases that match TRBD2. Germline lookup yields CDR1 LGHDT and CDR2 YNNKEL (reference sequence). The J segment lost 5 bases and the V segment lost 2 bases, leaving 8 bases of the junction unmatched. The length of the CDR3 is 15 residues. CDR3 loop: CASSQPPTSVETQYF. For the CDR3, the DNA is TGTGCCAGCAGCCAACCCCCTACTAGCGTCGAGACCCAGTACTTC.

CDR3 residues: CASSGGSGYTF. The CDR3 coding sequence is TGTGCCAGCAGTGGAGGCTCTGGCTACACCTTC. The V call is TRBV2, the J call TRBJ1-2, with D unresolved. The germline CDR1 and CDR2 sequences are SNHLY and FYNNEI. This CDR3 is 11 amino acids long. Trimming stripped 4 bases from V and 7 bases from J, with 7 bases between.

V gene TRBV6-2 or TRBV6-3 combines with J gene TRBJ1-5; D might be TRBD1 (6 bases). The CDR3 runs 13 residues. Germline assignment: CDR1 MNHEY and CDR2 SVGEGT. Trimming removed 7 bases at V and 5 bases at J, with 12 bases between. For the CDR3, the DNA is TGTGCCAGCACTTGGACAGCCCATCAGCCCCAGCATTTT. Translation: CASTWTAHQPQHF.

The chain uses TRBV7-9 and TRBJ2-1; D is perhaps TRBD2 (6 bases). Germline V CDR1 and CDR2: SEHNR, FQNEAQ (reference sequence). The CDR3 has 13 residues. Trimming removed 1 base from V and 9 bases from J, with 10 bases in between. The CDR3 nucleotides are TGTGCCAGCAGCTTAGACGCGGGAACTGAGCAGTTCTTC. Its translation: CASSLDAGTEQFF.

CDR3 region: CASSLEPLREDEQYF. The CDR3 coding sequence is TGTGCCAGCAGTCTGGAACCCCTCCGGGAGGACGAGCAGTACTTC. The chain employs TRBV12-3 or TRBV12-4 and TRBJ2-7, with 7 bases identical to TRBD2. With 5 bases clipped from V and 5 bases from J, the junction kept 12 bases outside the gene matches. This CDR3 has 15 residues.

This clonotype showed up just a few times. The gene calls are TRBV2 and TRBJ2-6, with 7 bases fitting TRBD1. CDR1 is SNHLY, CDR2 FYNNEI, per germline. V gave up 5 bases and J gave up 2 bases; unmatched junction bases: 3. The CDR3 length is 15 residues. The CDR3 region is CASSSQGAGANVLTF. CDR3 sequence (DNA): TGTGCCAGCAGTTCTCAGGGGGCTGGGGCCAACGTCCTGACTTTC.

This clonotype was observed a single time. This chain uses TRBV10-3 with TRBJ2-7; the match to TRBD2 covers 9 bases. CDR3 length: 16 residues. With 5 bases clipped from V and 3 bases from J, the junction kept 11 bases outside the gene matches. From germline, CDR1 is ENHRY and CDR2 SYGVKD. DNA of the CDR3: TGTGCCATCAGTTCCGAGGCGGGGGGGCTGAGCTACGAGCAGTACTTC. Protein: CAISSEAGGLSYEQYF.

V and J are TRBV27 and TRBJ1-2, with a possible D match to TRBD1 (5 bases). Per the germline V gene, CDR1 is MNHEY and CDR2 is SMNVEV (reference sequence). V was cut by 5 bases and J by 7 bases, with 20 bases left in between. CDR3 length: 15 residues. This chain's CDR3 is CASSPSLLREGGYTF. The CDR3 coding sequence is TGTGCCAGCAGTCCCTCCTTGCTCAGGGAGGGTGGCTACACCTTC.

J is TRBJ1-4 and V is TRBV29-1; no reliable D call. Germline values: CDR1 SQVTM, CDR2 ANQGSEA. The CDR3 totals 13 residues. V was shortened by 7 bases and J by 8 bases, with 17 bases between the two germline ends. CDR3 in amino acids: CSARREVGEKLFF. CDR3 bases: TGCAGCGCGCGCCGGGAGGTGGGGGAAAAACTGTTTTTT.

The chain carries TRBV4-2 and TRBJ1-3, with TRBD1 matching over 7 bases. There are 16 residues in the CDR3. Losses at the gene ends were 1 base for V and 0 bases for J; bases not matched to a gene: 3. Per germline, CDR1 LGHNA and CDR2 YNFKEQ. For the CDR3, the DNA is TGTGCCAGCAGCCAAGCCGGGACAGTCTCTGGAAACACCATATATTTT. It translates to CASSQAGTVSGNTIYF.

The chain couples TRBV7-8 to TRBJ2-2; no clear D. Trimming removed 4 bases at V and 6 bases at J, with 6 bases between. The CDR3 length is 12 residues. Looked up from germline, CDR1 is SGHVS and CDR2 is FQNEAQ. CDR3 bases: TGTGCCAGCAGCTCTAGAGCCGGGGAGCTGTTTTTT. Encoded protein: CASSSRAGELFF.

The J gene is TRBJ1-2, the V gene TRBV12-3 or TRBV12-4; D possibly corresponds to TRBD1 (5 bases). The V and J ends lost 3 bases and 3 bases respectively, with 11 bases between them. The CDR3 contains 14 residues. This CDR3 reads CASSFPGADYGYTF. The CDR3 DNA reads TGTGCCAGCAGTTTTCCCGGGGCTGACTATGGCTACACCTTC.

V gene TRBV6-5 combines with J gene TRBJ2-7, with 10 positions matching TRBD2. V gave up 6 bases and J gave up 2 bases; unmatched junction bases: 4. Germline V gives CDR1 MNHEY, CDR2 SVGAGI. This CDR3 is 14 amino acids long. CDR3 DNA: TGTGCCAGCAGGTTAGCGGGAGGCCCCTACGAGCAGTACTTC. This codes for CASRLAGGPYEQYF.

J is TRBJ1-2 and V is TRBV2; D uncertain. The CDR3 sequence is 14 residues long. The ends were cut back, 6 bases at V and 4 bases at J, with 15 bases in the middle. The germline V gene encodes CDR1 SNHLY and CDR2 FYNNEI. The CDR3: CASSSTTASYGYTF. CDR3 nucleotide sequence: TGTGCCAGCAGCTCCACGACGGCCAGCTATGGCTACACCTTC. The whole variable domain, remainder taken from reference TRBV2 and TRBJ1-2, is EPEVTQTPSHQVTQMGQEVILRCVPISNHLYFYWYRQILGQKVEFLVSFYNNEISEKSEIFDDQFSVERPDGSNFTLKIRSTKLEDSAMYFCASSSTTASYGYTFGSGTRLTVV.

The rearrangement uses TRBV24-1 and TRBJ1-1; TRBD1 might be the D (5 bases). Trimming removed 7 bases from V and 5 bases from J, with 13 bases in between. Per germline, CDR1 KGHDR and CDR2 SFDVKD. The CDR3 loop spans 13 amino acids. The CDR3 here is CATRNSGGTEAFF. In nucleotides, the CDR3 is TGTGCCACCAGGAACAGTGGGGGGACTGAAGCTTTCTTT.

The chain has TRBV30 and TRBJ1-4, with D uncertain. V lost 3 bases and J lost 3, with 11 bases in between. CDR3 length: 14 residues. Germline V CDR1 and CDR2: GTSNPN, SVGIG (reference sequence). The CDR3 loop is CAWSRLAANEKLFF. CDR3 nucleotides: TGTGCCTGGAGCCGTCTTGCGGCTAATGAAAAACTGTTTTTT.